Listed here are 16 T cell receptor beta chains from one sample, sequenced in a study of OX40 agonist ivuxolimab in advanced cancers. The data were produced by immunoSEQ multiplex PCR, yet TCRdb's version contains in-frame clones alone and is incomplete. The sample records some 48,000 clones, over 90% being singletons. This specimen consisted of CD4+ or CD8+ T cells sorted from blood, obtained in a trial of the OX40 agonist ivuxolimab. The receptors originated from an adult with an advanced solid tumor such as melanoma, head and neck, liver or kidney cancer.

The CDR3 DNA sequence: TGCGCCAGCAGCTTGGGTGACGGAACAGCTTTCTTT. It is translated as CASSLGDGTAFF. The V and J genes are TRBV5-1 and TRBJ1-1; D remains unclear. Trimming pared 0 bases from V and 10 bases from J, leaving 10 bases between. CDR3 length: 12 residues. In germline, CDR1 is SGHRS, CDR2 YFSETQ.

The CDR3 DNA reads as TGTGCCAGCAGTGAAGCGCTTCCGGGGGCGGGAGGCAATCAGCCCCAGCATTTT. Translated, it gives CASSEALPGAGGNQPQHF. V gene TRBV6-1 combines with J gene TRBJ1-5; D may be TRBD1 (6 bases). V was cut by 0 bases and J by 2 bases, with 17 bases left in between. CDR1 and CDR2 (germline): MNHNS, SASEGT. CDR3 length: 18 amino acids.

The chain has TRBV27 and TRBJ2-3; D not resolved. CDR3 length: 15 amino acids. V shed 3 bases and J shed 5 bases, with 15 bases lying between them. CDR1 and CDR2 from the germline V gene are MNHEY and SMNVEV (reference sequence). CDR3 in amino acids: CASSFSAGAGDTQYF. The CDR3 DNA reads TGTGCCAGCAGTTTCTCGGCAGGAGCAGGAGATACGCAGTATTTT.

The genes are TRBV28 and TRBJ1-2; no firm D call. V lost 7 bases to trimming and J lost 4 bases, with 13 bases between them. Germline V gives CDR1 MDHEN, CDR2 SYDVKM. The CDR3 is made up of 13 amino acids. The CDR3 DNA follows: TGTGCCAGCACCCATCGGGATTCCTATGGCTACACCTTC. Translated, it gives CASTHRDSYGYTF.

This clone showed up just once. The chain links TRBV7-9 to TRBJ1-4, with D hard to call. Trimming took 4 bases from V and 8 from J, leaving 14 bases between them. The germline V gene has CDR1 SEHNR and CDR2 FQNEAQ (reference sequence). The CDR3 runs to 14 residues. CDR3 sequence reads: CASSSGQSGEKLFF. The CDR3 region has the DNA TGTGCCAGCAGCTCCGGGCAGTCGGGGGAAAAACTGTTTTTT. The complete variable domain, with remaining parts taken from reference TRBV7-9 and TRBJ1-4, reads DTGVSQNPRHKITKRGQNVTFRCDPISEHNRLYWYRQTLGQGPEFLTYFQNEAQLEKSRLLSDRFSAERPKGSFSTLEIQRTEQGDSAMYLCASSSGQSGEKLFFGSGTQLSVL.

V and J are TRBV6-5 and TRBJ2-1; D unclear. Trimming took 4 bases from V and 0 from J, leaving 4 bases between them. This CDR3 has 13 amino acids. Germline-derived CDR1 and CDR2 are MNHEY and SVGAGI. The CDR3 DNA follows: TGTGCCAGCAGTTCCTCCTCCTACAATGAGCAGTTCTTC. Protein sequence: CASSSSSYNEQFF.

The V call is TRBV27, the J call TRBJ1-5, with D possibly matching TRBD1 (6 bases). The V and J ends lost 6 bases and 6 bases respectively, with 12 bases between them. The CDR3 runs 13 residues. Germline V gene lookup returns CDR1 MNHEY and CDR2 SMNVEV (reference sequence). DNA for the CDR3: TGTGCCAGCAGAACAGGGCCGGTTCAGCCCCAGCATTTT. Translating gives CASRTGPVQPQHF.

The rearrangement joins TRBV27 to TRBJ1-5; unclear D gene. The V and J ends lost 10 bases and 6 bases respectively, with 25 bases between them. The CDR3 consists of 16 residues. CDR1 is MNHEY and CDR2 is SMNVEV in the germline V gene (reference sequence). The CDR3 spells CAIAQDGSPPTQPQHF. In DNA, the CDR3 is TGTGCCATCGCCCAGGACGGGTCCCCCCCAACTCAGCCCCAGCATTTT.

The chain carries TRBV5-1 and TRBJ1-2, with a weak D call TRBD1 (6 bases). There are 17 residues in the CDR3. Trimming took off 4 bases at V and 0 bases at J, with 19 bases between the two ends. The germline CDR1 and CDR2 sequences are SGHRS and YFSETQ. CDR3: CASSLSGTPTSNYGYTF. As DNA, the CDR3 is TGCGCCAGCAGCCTTTCCGGGACACCTACCTCTAACTATGGCTACACCTTC.

The chain combines TRBV5-1 with TRBJ2-3; 8 bases line up with TRBD2. The CDR3 runs 14 residues. The germline V gene encodes CDR1 SGHRS and CDR2 YFSETQ. V lost 5 bases to trimming and J lost 6 bases; unmatched junction nucleotides: 8. CDR3 DNA: TGCGCCAGCAGACGAAGGACTAGCATGGATACGCAGTATTTT. This translates into CASRRRTSMDTQYF.

The gene calls are TRBV5-8 and TRBJ1-3; D may be TRBD1 (6 bases). The CDR3 spans 15 residues. CDR1 is SGHTS and CDR2 is YDEGEE in the germline V gene. Trimming took 1 base from V and 2 from J, leaving 10 bases between them. CDR3 in amino acids: CASSLSGTTGNTIYF. The CDR3, as DNA: TGTGCCAGCAGCTTGTCCGGGACAACTGGAAACACCATATATTTT.

The gene calls are TRBV2 and TRBJ2-7; D ambiguous. CDR3 size: 16 residues. V was trimmed by 1 base and J by 3 bases, leaving 16 bases between them. Germline CDR1 and CDR2: SNHLY and FYNNEI. The CDR3 loop reads CASSEVFGSEDYEQYF. CDR3 DNA sequence: TGTGCCAGCAGTGAAGTATTCGGGTCAGAGGACTACGAGCAGTACTTC.

This chain joins TRBV30 and TRBJ2-5; TRBD2 aligns across 11 bases. V gave up 0 bases and J gave up 0 bases; unmatched junction bases: 3. The CDR3 covers 16 residues. Germline V lookup: CDR1 GTSNPN, CDR2 SVGIG (reference sequence). Here the CDR3 reads CAWSVSGGAHQETQYF. The CDR3, as DNA: TGTGCCTGGAGTGTTAGCGGGGGGGCCCACCAAGAGACCCAGTACTTC.

The rearrangement links TRBV6-5 to TRBJ1-2; TRBD1 is a possible D gene (6 bases). The CDR3 has 13 amino acids. The germline gives CDR1 MNHEY, CDR2 SVGAGI. V lost 6 bases and J 3 bases, leaving 11 bases between the germline ends. Here the CDR3 reads CASSQDSYYGYTF. CDR3 nucleotide sequence: TGTGCCAGCAGCCAGGACAGTTACTATGGCTACACCTTC.

The chain has TRBV2 and TRBJ2-1, with 7 bases matching TRBD2. The CDR3 sequence is 15 residues long. Germline assignment: CDR1 SNHLY and CDR2 FYNNEI. V shed 6 bases and J 3 bases; nucleotides not matched to a gene: 8. The CDR3 DNA reads TGTGCCAGCAGCGGACTAGTTCAAGTCTACAATGAGCAGTTCTTC. It encodes CASSGLVQVYNEQFF.

The genes are TRBV5-8 and TRBJ2-3; D is unclear. The CDR3 has 12 amino acids. Germline V CDR1 and CDR2: SGHTS, YDEGEE. V was trimmed by 4 bases and J by 4 bases, leaving 7 bases between them. In nucleotides, the CDR3 is TGTGCCAGCAGCCCCTACTCAGATACGCAGTATTTT. This translates into CASSPYSDTQYF.